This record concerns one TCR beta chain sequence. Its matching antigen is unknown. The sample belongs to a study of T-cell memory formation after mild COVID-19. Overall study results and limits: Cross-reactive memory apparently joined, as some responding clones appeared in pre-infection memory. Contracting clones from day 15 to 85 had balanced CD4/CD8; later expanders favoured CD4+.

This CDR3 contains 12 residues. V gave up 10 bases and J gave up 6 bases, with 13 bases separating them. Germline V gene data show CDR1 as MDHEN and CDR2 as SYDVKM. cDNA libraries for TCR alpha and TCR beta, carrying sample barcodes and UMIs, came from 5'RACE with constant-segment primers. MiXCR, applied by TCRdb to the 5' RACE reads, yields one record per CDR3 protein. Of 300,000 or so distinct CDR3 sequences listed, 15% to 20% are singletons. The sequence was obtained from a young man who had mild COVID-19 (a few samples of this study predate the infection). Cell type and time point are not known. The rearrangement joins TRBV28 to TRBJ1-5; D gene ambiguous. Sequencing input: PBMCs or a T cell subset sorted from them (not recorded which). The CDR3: CATNYPRQPQHF. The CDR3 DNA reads TGTGCCACCAACTATCCTCGTCAGCCCCAGCATTTT.